This T cell receptor (beta chain) comes out of a study of breast tumors, draining lymph nodes, adjacent tissues. Samples came from axillary lymph nodes draining the breast cancer. This clonotype was counted a few times. Its antigen is not identified. Deletions cut 3 bases from V and 6 bases from J, with 12 bases between. The CDR3 contains 14 residues. The V gene's germline CDR1 is MNHNS and CDR2 SASEGT. Overall study results and limits: Tumor and nontumor repertoires were significantly more similar in luminal-like than in basal-like breast cancer.

TCRdb re-analysed the multiplex PCR reads in MiXCR, keeping a single row per CDR3 protein. There are 270,000 or so distinct CDR3 sequences in the sample; around 30% occur only once, and 0.85% to 1.3% lies in the top ten. The source material was axillary lymph node tissue. The chain has TRBV6-1 and TRBJ1-5; D remains ambiguous. This TCR was sampled from a female donor with breast cancer. Some clones in this sample may be carry-over from other donors' samples. Written as DNA, the CDR3 is TGTGCCAGCAGTGATCTGGGAATCGGTCAGCCCCAGCATTTT. It is translated as CASSDLGIGQPQHF.